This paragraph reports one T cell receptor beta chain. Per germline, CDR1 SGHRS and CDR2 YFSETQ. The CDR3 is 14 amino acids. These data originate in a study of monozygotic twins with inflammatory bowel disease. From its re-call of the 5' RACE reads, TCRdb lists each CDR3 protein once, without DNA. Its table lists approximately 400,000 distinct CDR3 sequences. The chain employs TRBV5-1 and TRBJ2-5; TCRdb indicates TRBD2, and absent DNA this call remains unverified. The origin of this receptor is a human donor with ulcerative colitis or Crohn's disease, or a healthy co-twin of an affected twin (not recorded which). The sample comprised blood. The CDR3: CASSLAGLAETQYF.